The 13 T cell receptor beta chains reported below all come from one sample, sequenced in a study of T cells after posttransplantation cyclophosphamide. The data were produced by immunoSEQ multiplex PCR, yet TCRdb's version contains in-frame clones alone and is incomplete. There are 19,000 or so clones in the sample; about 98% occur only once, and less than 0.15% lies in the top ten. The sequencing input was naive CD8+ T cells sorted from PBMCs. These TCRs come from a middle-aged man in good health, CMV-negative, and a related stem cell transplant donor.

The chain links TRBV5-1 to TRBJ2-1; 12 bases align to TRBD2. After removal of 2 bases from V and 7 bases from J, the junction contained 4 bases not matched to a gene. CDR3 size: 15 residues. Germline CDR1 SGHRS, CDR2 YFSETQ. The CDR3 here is CASSFLAGGSNEQFF. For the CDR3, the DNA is TGCGCCAGCAGCTTTCTAGCGGGAGGGTCGAATGAGCAGTTCTTC.

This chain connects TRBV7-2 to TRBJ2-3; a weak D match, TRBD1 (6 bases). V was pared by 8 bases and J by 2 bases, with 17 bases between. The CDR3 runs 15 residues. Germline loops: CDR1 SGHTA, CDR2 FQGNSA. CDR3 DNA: TGTGCCAGCGGGACACATTCGTGGGACACAGATACGCAGTATTTT. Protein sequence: CASGTHSWDTDTQYF.

CDR3 coding DNA: TGTGCCAGCAGCTTAGGGGGGACAGCTAATGAGCAGTTCTTC. Translation: CASSLGGTANEQFF. J is TRBJ2-1 and V is TRBV7-9; 7 bases align to TRBD1. This CDR3 is built from 14 residues. Germline loops: CDR1 SEHNR, CDR2 FQNEAQ (reference sequence). V lost 1 base, J lost 7 bases, and 4 bases stayed unmatched.

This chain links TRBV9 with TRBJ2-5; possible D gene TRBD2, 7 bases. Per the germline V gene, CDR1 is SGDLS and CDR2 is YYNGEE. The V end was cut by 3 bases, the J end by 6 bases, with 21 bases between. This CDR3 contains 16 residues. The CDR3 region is CASSGPGTLSGKTQYF. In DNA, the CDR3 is TGTGCCAGCAGCGGGCCCGGGACACTCAGCGGGAAGACCCAGTACTTC.

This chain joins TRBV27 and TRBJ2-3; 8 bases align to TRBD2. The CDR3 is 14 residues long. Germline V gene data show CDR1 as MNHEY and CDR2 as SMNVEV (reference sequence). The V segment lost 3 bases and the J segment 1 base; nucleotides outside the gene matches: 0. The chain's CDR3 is CASSFSGGTDTQYF. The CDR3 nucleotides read TGTGCCAGCAGTTTTAGCGGGGGCACAGATACGCAGTATTTT.

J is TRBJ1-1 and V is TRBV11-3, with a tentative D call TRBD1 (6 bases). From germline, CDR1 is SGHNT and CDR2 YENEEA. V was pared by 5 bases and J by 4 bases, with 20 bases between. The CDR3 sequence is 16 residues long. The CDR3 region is CASSRTSQGVFTEAFF. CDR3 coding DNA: TGTGCCAGCAGCCGGACCTCACAGGGTGTGTTCACTGAAGCTTTCTTT.

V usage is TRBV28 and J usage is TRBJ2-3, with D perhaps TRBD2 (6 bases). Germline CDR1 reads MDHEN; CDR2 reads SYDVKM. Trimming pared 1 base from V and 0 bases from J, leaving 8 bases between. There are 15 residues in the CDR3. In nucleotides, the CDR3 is TGTGCCAGCAGTTTATCCGCGGGAAGCACAGATACGCAGTATTTT. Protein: CASSLSAGSTDTQYF. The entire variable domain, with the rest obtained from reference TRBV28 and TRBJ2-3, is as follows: DVKVTQSSRYLVKRTGEKVFLECVQDMDHENMFWYRQDPGLGLRLIYFSYDVKMKEKGDIPEGYSVSREKKERFSLILESASTNQTSMYLCASSLSAGSTDTQYFGPGTRLTVL.

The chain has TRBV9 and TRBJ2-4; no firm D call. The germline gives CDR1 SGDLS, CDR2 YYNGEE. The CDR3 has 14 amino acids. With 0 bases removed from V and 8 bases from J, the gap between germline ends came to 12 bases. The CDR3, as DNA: TGTGCCAGCAGCGTAGGTGGTTTGGCGGACATTCAGTACTTC. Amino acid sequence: CASSVGGLADIQYF.

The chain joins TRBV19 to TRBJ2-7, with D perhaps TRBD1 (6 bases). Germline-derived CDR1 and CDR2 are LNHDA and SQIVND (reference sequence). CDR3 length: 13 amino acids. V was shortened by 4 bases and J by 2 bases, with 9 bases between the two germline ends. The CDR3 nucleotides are TGTGCCAGTAGTAGAGGGGACACCTACGAGCAGTACTTC. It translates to CASSRGDTYEQYF. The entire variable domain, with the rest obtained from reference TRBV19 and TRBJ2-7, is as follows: DGGITQSPKYLFRKEGQNVTLSCEQNLNHDAMYWYRQDPGQGLRLIYYSQIVNDFQKGDIAEGYSVSREKKESFPLTVTSAQKNPTAFYLCASSRGDTYEQYFGPGTRLTVT.

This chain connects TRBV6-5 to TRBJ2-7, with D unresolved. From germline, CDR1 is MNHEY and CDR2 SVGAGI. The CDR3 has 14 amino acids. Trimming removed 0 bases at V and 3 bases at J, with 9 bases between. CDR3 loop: CASSYSGSLYEQYF. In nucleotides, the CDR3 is TGTGCCAGCAGTTACTCCGGGTCCCTCTACGAGCAGTACTTC.

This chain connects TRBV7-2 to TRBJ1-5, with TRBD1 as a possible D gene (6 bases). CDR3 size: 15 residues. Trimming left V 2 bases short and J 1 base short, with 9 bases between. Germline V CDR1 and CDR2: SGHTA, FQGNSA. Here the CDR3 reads CASSLSGASNQPQHF. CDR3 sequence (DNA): TGTGCCAGCAGCTTATCAGGGGCAAGCAATCAGCCCCAGCATTTT.

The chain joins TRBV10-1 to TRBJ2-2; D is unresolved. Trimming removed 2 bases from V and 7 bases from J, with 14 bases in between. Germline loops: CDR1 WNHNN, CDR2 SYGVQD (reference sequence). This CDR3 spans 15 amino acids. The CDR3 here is CASSEKRASGGELFF. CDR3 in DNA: TGCGCCAGCAGTGAGAAGCGAGCCTCGGGCGGGGAGCTGTTTTTT.

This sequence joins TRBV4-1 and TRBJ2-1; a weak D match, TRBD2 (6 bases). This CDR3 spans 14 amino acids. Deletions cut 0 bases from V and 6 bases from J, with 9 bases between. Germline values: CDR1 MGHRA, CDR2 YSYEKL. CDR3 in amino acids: CASSQDQLANEQFF. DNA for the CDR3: TGCGCCAGCAGCCAAGATCAACTAGCCAATGAGCAGTTCTTC.